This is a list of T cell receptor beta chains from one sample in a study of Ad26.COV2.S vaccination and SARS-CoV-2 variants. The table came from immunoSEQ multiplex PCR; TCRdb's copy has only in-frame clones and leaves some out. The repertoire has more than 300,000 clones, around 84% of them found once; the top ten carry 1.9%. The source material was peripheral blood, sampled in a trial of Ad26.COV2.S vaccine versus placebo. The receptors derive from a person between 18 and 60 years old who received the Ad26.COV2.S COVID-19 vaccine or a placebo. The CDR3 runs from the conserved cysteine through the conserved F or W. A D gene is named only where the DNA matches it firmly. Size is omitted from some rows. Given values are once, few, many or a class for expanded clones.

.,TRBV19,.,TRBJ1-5,TGTGCCAGTAGTATATTAGGGGATAGCAATCAGCCCCAGCATTTT,CASSILGDSNQPQHF
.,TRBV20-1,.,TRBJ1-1,TGCAGTGCTAGTAAGGGCTCTAGCGCTGAAGCTTTCTTT,CSASKGSSAEAFF
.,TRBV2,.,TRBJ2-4,TGTGCCAGCAGACACGAGCAAGTAGGGACCAAAAACATTCAGTACTTC,CASRHEQVGTKNIQYF
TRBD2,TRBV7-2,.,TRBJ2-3,TGTGCCAGCAGCTTAGCGGGCGGGGGGGCCGGCACAGATACGCAGTATTTT,CASSLAGGGAGTDTQYF
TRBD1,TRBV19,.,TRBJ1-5,TGTGCCAGTAGTAGCCGGGACAGGGAGAATCAGCCCCAGCATTTT,CASSSRDRENQPQHF
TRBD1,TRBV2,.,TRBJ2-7,TGTGCCAGCAGAAGACAGGGAGATGAGCAGTACTTC,CASRRQGDEQYF
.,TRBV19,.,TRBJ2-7,TGTGCCAGTAGTATGTGGGGCGAGCAGTACTTC,CASSMWGEQYF
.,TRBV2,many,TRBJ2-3,TGTGCCAGCAGTGAGGACAGCCATCTCACAGATACGCAGTATTTT,CASSEDSHLTDTQYF
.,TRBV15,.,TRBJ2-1,TGTGCCACCAGCAGAGATAGAGGTTACAATGAGCAGTTCTTC,CATSRDRGYNEQFF
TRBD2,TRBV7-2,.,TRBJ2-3,TGTGCCAGCAGCTTAGTAGCCTCTAGCGGTGATACGCAGTATTTT,CASSLVASSGDTQYF
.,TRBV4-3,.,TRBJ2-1,TGCGCCAGCAGCCAAAGACTCCGGGGAGAGTTCTTC,CASSQRLRGEFF
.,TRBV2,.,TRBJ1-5,TGTGCCAGCAGTGAAAGGCACAATCAGCCCCAGCATTTT,CASSERHNQPQHF
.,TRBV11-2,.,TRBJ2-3,TGTGCCAGCAGCTTGCGGGGGCTGGGGGATACGCAGTATTTT,CASSLRGLGDTQYF
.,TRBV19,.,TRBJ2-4,TGTGCCAGTAATGAGCTCTTAGCCAAAAACATTCAGTACTTC,CASNELLAKNIQYF
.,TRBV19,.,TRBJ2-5,TGTGCCAGTAGTAAATGGTTAAGGGATGAGTACCAAGAGACCCAGTACTTC,CASSKWLRDEYQETQYF
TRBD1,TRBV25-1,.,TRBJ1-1,TGTGCCAGCCGGGACAGAAGGAACACTGAAGCTTTCTTT,CASRDRRNTEAFF
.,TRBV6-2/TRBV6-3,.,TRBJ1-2,TGTGCCAGCAGTTTTGGGAGCGGCTACACCTTC,CASSFGSGYTF
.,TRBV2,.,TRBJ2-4,TGTGCCTGCGGAGCGGAGCTAGCCAAAAACATTCAGTACTTC,CACGAELAKNIQYF
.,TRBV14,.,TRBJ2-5,TGTGCCAGCACCCAAGGAGGGGCTTATAGGACAGGCCAAGAGACCCAGTACTTC,CASTQGGAYRTGQETQYF
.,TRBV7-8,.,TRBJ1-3,TGTGCCAGCAGCTTAGTGGCAGGGACGGCCTCTGGAAACACCATATATTTT,CASSLVAGTASGNTIYF
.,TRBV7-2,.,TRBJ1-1,TGTGCCATTTCGTGGGGGCCGGGCACTGAAGCTTTCTTT,CAISWGPGTEAFF
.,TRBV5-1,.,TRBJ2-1,TGCGCCAGCAGCCACTCTAATGCGGGGGCCGGCGATGAGCAGTTCTTC,CASSHSNAGAGDEQFF
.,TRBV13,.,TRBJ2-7,TGTGCCAGCAGCCAGGGTGATTTCGGCTCGGGCGAGCAGTACTTC,CASSQGDFGSGEQYF
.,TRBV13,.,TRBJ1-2,TGTGCCAGCAGCCCCCGGGTTTCTCCTAACTATGGCTACACCTTC,CASSPRVSPNYGYTF
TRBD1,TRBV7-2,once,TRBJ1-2,TGTGCCAGCAGCCCCGGGACAGGGGCTAACTATGGCTACACCTTC,CASSPGTGANYGYTF
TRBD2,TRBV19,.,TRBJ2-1,TGTGCCAGTAGTATTGGTATTAGCGGGAATGAGCAGTTCTTC,CASSIGISGNEQFF
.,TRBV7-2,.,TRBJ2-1,TGTGCCAGCAGACCTAGGCCCCTGGATACCTACAATGAGCAGTTCTTC,CASRPRPLDTYNEQFF
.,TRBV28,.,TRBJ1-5,TGTGCCAGCAGTTTTAGTTTCAATAGCAATCAGCCCCAGCATTTT,CASSFSFNSNQPQHF
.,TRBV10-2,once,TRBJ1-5,TGCGCCAGCAGTGAACGGGGTCTGAATCAGCCCCAGCATTTT,CASSERGLNQPQHF
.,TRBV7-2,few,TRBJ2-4,TGTGCCAGCAGCAGAATGGGACTGAAAAACATTCAGTACTTC,CASSRMGLKNIQYF
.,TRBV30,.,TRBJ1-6,TGTGCCTGGAGTATGGGGGCTGTTAATTCACCCCTCCACTTT,CAWSMGAVNSPLHF
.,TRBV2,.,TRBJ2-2,TGTGCCAGCAGTGAGGGGCAACTCTGGGGTACCGGGGAGCTGTTTTTT,CASSEGQLWGTGELFF
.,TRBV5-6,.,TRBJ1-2,TGTGCCAGCAGCTTGCGTGGTGGGGGCGCGGTGGATGGCTACACCTTC,CASSLRGGGAVDGYTF
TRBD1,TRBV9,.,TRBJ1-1,TGTGCCAGCAGCCCCTCCGGGACAGGGAACACTGAAGCTTTCTTT,CASSPSGTGNTEAFF
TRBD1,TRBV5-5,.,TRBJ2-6,TGTGCCAGCAGCCGTCCGGGACAGAGCTCTGGGGCCAACGTCCTGACTTTC,CASSRPGQSSGANVLTF
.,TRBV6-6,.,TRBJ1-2,TGTGCCAGCAGCAACCAGGCGCTATATGGCTACACCTTC,CASSNQALYGYTF
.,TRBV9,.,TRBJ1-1,TGTGCCAGCAGCGTAGGGGGGACCTCGAGGGAAGCTTTCTTT,CASSVGGTSREAFF
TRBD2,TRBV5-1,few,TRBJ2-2,TGCGCCAGCAGCTCAAAAACTAGCGGGGGACAAAACACCGGGGAGCTGTTTTTT,CASSSKTSGGQNTGELFF
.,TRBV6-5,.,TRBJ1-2,TGTGCCAGTACCGGGGTTAGCTATGGCTACACCTTC,CASTGVSYGYTF
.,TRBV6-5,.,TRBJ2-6,TGTGCCAGCAGCCTTGGAACCATCCGGGCCAACGTCCTGACTTTC,CASSLGTIRANVLTF
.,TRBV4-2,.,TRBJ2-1,TGTGCCAGCAGCCAAGATCTTCGGGACTTCTACAATGAGCAGTTCTTC,CASSQDLRDFYNEQFF
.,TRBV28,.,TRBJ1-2,TGTGCCAGCAGTTTAAGTTGGGATTCCGGCTACACCTTC,CASSLSWDSGYTF
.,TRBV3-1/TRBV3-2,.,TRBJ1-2,TGTGCCAGCAGCCAAGACCGGACAGCCGGCTACACCTTC,CASSQDRTAGYTF
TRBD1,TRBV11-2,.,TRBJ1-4,TGTGCCAGCAGCTTGGACAGGGTCGAAAAACTGTTTTTT,CASSLDRVEKLFF
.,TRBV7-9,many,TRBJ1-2,TGTGCCAGCAGCACTGACAACTATGGCTACACCTTC,CASSTDNYGYTF
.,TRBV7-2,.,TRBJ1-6,TGTGCCAGTCTGGGCACCTCCTATAATTCACCCCTCCACTTT,CASLGTSYNSPLHF
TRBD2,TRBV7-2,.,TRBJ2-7,TGTGCCAGCAGCTTGGCCGGGACTACCGCGACCTACGAGCAGTACTTC,CASSLAGTTATYEQYF
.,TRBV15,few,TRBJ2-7,TGTGCCACCAGCAGAGCGGGCAGCTCCTACGAGCAGTACTTC,CATSRAGSSYEQYF
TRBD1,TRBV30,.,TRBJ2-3,TGTGCCTGGAGGCTCGACAGGGGGCTAATCACAGATACGCAGTATTTT,CAWRLDRGLITDTQYF
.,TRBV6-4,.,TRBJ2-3,TGTGCCAGCAGTGACTCAGGTTCCACAGATACGCAGTATTTT,CASSDSGSTDTQYF
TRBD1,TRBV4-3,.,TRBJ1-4,TGCGCCAGCAGCCGGGGCGCGGGCAGGGGGACTAATGAAAAACTGTTTTTT,CASSRGAGRGTNEKLFF
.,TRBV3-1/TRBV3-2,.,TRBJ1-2,TGTGCCAGCAGCCAAGGAGGGGGTGCAGGCTCCTATGGCTACACCTTC,CASSQGGGAGSYGYTF
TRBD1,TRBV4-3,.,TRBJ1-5,TGCGCCAGCAGCCAACGGACAGGGTTGGGTCAGCCCCAGCATTTT,CASSQRTGLGQPQHF
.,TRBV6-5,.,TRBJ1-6,TGTGCCAGCAGTTACGTAGCAGGGGACGATAATTCACCCCTCCACTTT,CASSYVAGDDNSPLHF